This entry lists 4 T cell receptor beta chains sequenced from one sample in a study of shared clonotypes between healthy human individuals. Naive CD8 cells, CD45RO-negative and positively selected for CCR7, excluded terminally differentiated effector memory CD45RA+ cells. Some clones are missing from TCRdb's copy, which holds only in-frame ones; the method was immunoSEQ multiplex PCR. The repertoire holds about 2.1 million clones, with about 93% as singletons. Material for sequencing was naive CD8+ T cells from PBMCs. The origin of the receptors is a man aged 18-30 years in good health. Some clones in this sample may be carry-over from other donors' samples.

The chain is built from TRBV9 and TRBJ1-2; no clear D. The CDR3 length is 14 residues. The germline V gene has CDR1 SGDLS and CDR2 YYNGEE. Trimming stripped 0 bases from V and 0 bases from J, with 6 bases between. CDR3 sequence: CASSVGVPNYGYTF. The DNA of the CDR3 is TGTGCCAGCAGCGTAGGGGTCCCTAACTATGGCTACACCTTC.

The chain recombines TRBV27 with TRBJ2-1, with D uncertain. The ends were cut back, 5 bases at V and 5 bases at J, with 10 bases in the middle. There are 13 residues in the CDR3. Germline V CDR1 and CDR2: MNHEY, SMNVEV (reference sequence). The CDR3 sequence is CASSNRFDNEQFF. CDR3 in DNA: TGTGCCAGCAGTAATAGGTTTGACAATGAGCAGTTCTTC.

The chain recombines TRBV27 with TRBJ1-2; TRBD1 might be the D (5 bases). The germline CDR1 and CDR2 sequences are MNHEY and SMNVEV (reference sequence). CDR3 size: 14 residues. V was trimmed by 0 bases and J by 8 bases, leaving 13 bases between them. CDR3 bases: TGTGCCAGCAGTTTATCCGCCAGGGCACGAGGCTACACCTTC. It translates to CASSLSARARGYTF.

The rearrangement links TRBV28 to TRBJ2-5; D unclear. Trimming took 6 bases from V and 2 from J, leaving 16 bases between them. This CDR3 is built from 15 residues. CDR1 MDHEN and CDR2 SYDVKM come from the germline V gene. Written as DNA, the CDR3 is TGTGCCAGCAGCCTGTTGGCGACTGCTCAAGAGACCCAGTACTTC. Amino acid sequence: CASSLLATAQETQYF.